This T cell receptor beta chain emerged from a study of T cell responses to AZD1222 COVID-19 vaccine (dated by TCRdb to the early 2020s). Study-level background: A total of approximately 250 trial participants underwent TCR sequencing, of whom 200 to 220 had received two doses of AZD1222 and approximately 26 had received two doses of the MenACWY control vaccine. Enrollment into the trials was organized by age into subgroups of 18-55, 56-69 and 70-plus years, and those subgroups contained roughly 150, 30 and 60 TCR-sequenced participants, respectively.

The CDR3 regions of human TCRbeta chains were analyzed by immunosequencing. The authors' pipeline ran thus. Repertoire TCRs were checked for matches against a reference library of SARS-CoV-2-specific TCRs that had been generated using the MIRA antigen-specificity platform. Breadth was defined as the fraction of unique TCRs that were SARS-CoV-2-associated, and depth was defined as the fraction of total T cells that were SARS-CoV-2-associated. Using the MIRA data, every spike-specific TCR was mapped to the spike region that the TCR reacted to and assigned to either a CD4 or a CD8 class. Log10-transformed breadth and depth values were compared by one-way ANOVA with Sidak's multiple comparisons tests. TCRdb provides this immuneACCESS table in a form limited to in-frame rearrangements. Some clones are lacking; in checked studies, under half of them reflect an unresolved V gene, and why the rest are absent is not known. That table furnishes V, J and clone size, whereas the DNA furnished D and trimming. The sample table contains roughly 120,000 clones; only one count was recorded for more than 70% of them. Roughly 4.4% of the sample is taken by the ten largest.

This clone was observed a handful of times. What antigen it recognizes has not been identified. It has no much larger one-base neighbor in the sample; base qualities were not kept. General findings and caveats noted by the study authors: Participants were mostly white British, with more females than males. The authors suggested clonal diversity may have been underestimated. Vaccine-associated CD4 TCRs spanned the whole spike protein, with dominant responses in regions 160-218 and 743-854. Conclusions about previously exposed vaccinees are limited because only a handful of AZD1222 recipients were SARS-CoV-2 seropositive at baseline. Spike-specific TCR breadth and depth rose significantly after two AZD1222 doses compared with day 0 and with MenACWY recipients. The 56-69-year group was small, and its depth increase did not reach significance, likely because of low power. Reportedly, close to half of the unique spike-specific TCRs recognized epitopes lying outside the regions that are mutated in the B.1.351 and B.1.1.7 variants. Because no samples from the day 14 peak response were available, repertoires could be characterized only after the peak T cell response.

This specimen's time point label, interpreted: about 28 days (+/-7) after the second vaccine dose. Because spike-specific TCR depth and breadth did not differ between the two schedules, AZD1222 recipients who got a second dose at roughly 4 weeks were pooled with those who got a second dose at roughly 12 weeks. Vaccinee samples came from UK trials COV001 and COV002, including a single-blind randomized controlled phase 2/3 trial of AZD1222 (ChAdOx1 nCoV-19) in healthy adults. Trial participant PBMC samples were collected at day 0 and day 28 after the second dose for TCRbeta chain sequencing. Its CDR3 holds 15 amino acids, cysteine through phenylalanine. Only the CDR3 portion is preserved as DNA: 45 bases, with reading frame beginning at the first base. V has 6 bases trimmed and J has 0 bases trimmed; junction bases matching no gene number 5. From the germline V gene, CDR1 is SNHLY and CDR2 is FYNNEI.

The source of this sequence is an adult who received the AZD1222 COVID-19 vaccine. The sequencing here drew on peripheral blood, taken 28 days after the second AZD1222 dose. The chain is assembled from TRBV2 and TRBJ1-5; 7 bases in between match TRBD1. The sequenced DNA is TGTGCCAGCAGAGGGGACAGCAATAGCAATCAGCCCCAGCATTTT. This codes for CASRGDSNSNQPQHF.